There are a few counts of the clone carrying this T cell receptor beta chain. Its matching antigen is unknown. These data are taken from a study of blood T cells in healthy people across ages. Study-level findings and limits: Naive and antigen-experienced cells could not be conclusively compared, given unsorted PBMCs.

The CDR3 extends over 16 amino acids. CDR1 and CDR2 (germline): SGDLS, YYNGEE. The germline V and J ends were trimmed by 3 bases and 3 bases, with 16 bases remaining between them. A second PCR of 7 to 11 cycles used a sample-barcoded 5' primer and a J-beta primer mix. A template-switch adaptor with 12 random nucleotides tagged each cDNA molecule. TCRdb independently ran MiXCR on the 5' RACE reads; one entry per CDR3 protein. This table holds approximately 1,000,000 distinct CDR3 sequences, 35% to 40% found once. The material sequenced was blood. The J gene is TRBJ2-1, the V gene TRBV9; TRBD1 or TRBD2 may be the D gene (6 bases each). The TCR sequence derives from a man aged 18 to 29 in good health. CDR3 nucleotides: TGTGCCAGCAGCGCCCACGGAGGGGGGAGCTACAATGAGCAGTTCTTC. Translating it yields CASSAHGGGSYNEQFF.